Listed here is a single TCR beta chain. Its antigen is not identified. With a J-beta primer mix and a sample-barcoded 5' primer, a second PCR ran 7 to 11 cycles. A template-switch adaptor that had 12 random nucleotides put a tag on each cDNA molecule. MiXCR was run by TCRdb on the 5' RACE reads, yielding one entry per CDR3 protein. The sample has about a million distinct CDR3 sequences, around two fifths seen once. Investigators took 8 to 10 milliliters of peripheral blood from every donor. This CDR3 contains 15 residues. Germline V gene lookup returns CDR1 MNHEY and CDR2 SVGAGI. V lost 2 bases, J lost 4 bases, and 14 bases lay in between. This sample is drawn from a study of blood T cells in healthy people across ages. The study, taken as a whole, reports: Donor CMV infection status was unknown, possibly confounding age-related changes in expanded clonotypes.

This TCR came from a man between 18 and 29 years old in good health. V and J are TRBV6-5 and TRBJ1-2, with D possibly TRBD1 on 6 matching bases. The sample taken for sequencing was blood. This chain's CDR3 is CASSYSGRGFYGYTF. CDR3 coding DNA: TGTGCCAGCAGTTACAGTGGCAGGGGATTCTATGGCTACACCTTC.